The 31 T cell receptor beta chains below come from one sample, sequenced in a study of blood T cell repertoires in COVID-19. This table comes from immunoSEQ multiplex PCR, and its TCRdb copy is limited to in-frame clones, with some not included. The data show 95,000 to 150,000 clones, 86% seen once. Source material: peripheral blood. The source is a man aged 40-50 years with acute or convalescent COVID-19.

This clone was seen once. The chain combines TRBV19 with TRBJ1-1; TRBD1 agrees at 9 bases. The V gene's germline CDR1 is LNHDA and CDR2 SQIVND (reference sequence). V was pared by 6 bases and J by 5 bases, with 7 bases of the junction left unmatched. CDR3 length: 14 residues. The CDR3 loop reads CASSPGQGRTEAFF. In nucleotides, the CDR3 is TGTGCCAGTAGCCCAGGACAGGGGAGGACTGAAGCTTTCTTT.

This clone was counted once. V is TRBV5-1 and J is TRBJ2-1, with D unclear. The CDR3 consists of 15 residues. Germline V gives CDR1 SGHRS, CDR2 YFSETQ. Trimming removed 7 bases from V and 0 bases from J, with 14 bases in between. The CDR3 region has the DNA TGCGCCAGCTCTCCGACACAGAGCTCCTACAATGAGCAGTTCTTC. It codes for CASSPTQSSYNEQFF.

The chain links TRBV19 to TRBJ1-5; D may be TRBD1 (6 bases). The CDR3 is 18 amino acids. The germline V and J ends were trimmed by 5 bases and 4 bases, with 24 bases remaining between them. CDR1 is LNHDA and CDR2 is SQIVND in the germline V gene (reference sequence). The CDR3 is CASSYFTGQLPANQPQHF. The CDR3 bases are TGTGCCAGTAGTTACTTTACTGGACAGCTCCCGGCGAATCAGCCCCAGCATTTT.

The chain employs TRBV9 and TRBJ2-7, with 13 bases matching TRBD2. This CDR3 region has 16 residues. Germline V gene sequence: CDR1 SGDLS, CDR2 YYNGEE. Trimming removed 4 bases from V and 0 bases from J; junction bases left unmatched: 4. CDR3 sequence reads: CASSLGLAGSSYEQYF. The CDR3 bases are TGTGCCAGCAGCTTGGGACTAGCGGGGTCCTCCTACGAGCAGTACTTC.

The rearrangement uses TRBV19 and TRBJ2-7; 13 bases fit TRBD2. Germline V gene lookup returns CDR1 LNHDA and CDR2 SQIVND (reference sequence). Germline trimming cut 6 bases from V and 5 bases from J; bases unmatched to any gene: 7. The CDR3 is made up of 15 amino acids. CDR3 residues: CASRRTSGSLNEQYF. CDR3 nucleotides: TGTGCCAGTAGACGGACTAGCGGGAGTCTCAACGAGCAGTACTTC.

V and J are TRBV4-1 and TRBJ2-3; 7 bases fit TRBD2. Germline-derived CDR1 and CDR2 are MGHRA and YSYEKL. Trimming removed 1 base from V and 2 bases from J; junction bases left unmatched: 6. The CDR3 is 16 residues long. The CDR3 DNA is TGCGCCAGCAGCCAAGGTCCTAGCGGTTACACAGATACGCAGTATTTT. The encoded protein is CASSQGPSGYTDTQYF.

The V gene is TRBV7-2, the J gene TRBJ1-2; D may be TRBD1 (6 bases). Germline V lookup: CDR1 SGHTA, CDR2 FQGNSA. The CDR3 runs to 18 residues. V was clipped by 1 base and J by 1 base, with 19 bases between them. In DNA, the CDR3 is TGTGCCAGCAGCTTAGTTGGCGCCGGGGCAGGGGTTAACTATGGCTACACCTTC. Translating it yields CASSLVGAGAGVNYGYTF.

This clone was seen a handful of times. The rearrangement links TRBV30 to TRBJ2-3; TRBD2 agrees at 7 bases. Germline V gene lookup returns CDR1 GTSNPN and CDR2 SVGIG (reference sequence). The CDR3 is 15 amino acids. The V gene end was trimmed by 3 bases and the J gene end by 4 bases; junction bases not matched to a gene: 10. The CDR3 region has the DNA TGTGCCTGGAGCGTGGATAGCGGGTATTCAGATACGCAGTATTTT. This codes for CAWSVDSGYSDTQYF. The full variable domain, completed using reference TRBV30 and TRBJ2-3, is SQTIHQWPATLVQPVGSPLSLECTVEGTSNPNLYWYRQAAGRGLQLLFYSVGIGQISSEVPQNLSASRPQDRQFILSSKKLLLSDSGFYLCAWSVDSGYSDTQYFGPGTRLTVL.

V and J are TRBV5-1 and TRBJ2-3; 7 bases align to TRBD2. CDR1 is SGHRS and CDR2 is YFSETQ in the germline V gene. Trimming cost V 6 bases and J 2 bases; bases outside gene matches: 12. This CDR3 contains 16 residues. CDR3 DNA sequence: TGCGCCAGCACTGTGGGGTTAGCGGGTCCCACAGATACGCAGTATTTT. Its translation: CASTVGLAGPTDTQYF.

The DNA of the CDR3 is TGTGCCATCAGTGTTTACAGGGTAACGGAGACCCAGTACTTC. This translates into CAISVYRVTETQYF. The chain is built from TRBV10-3 and TRBJ2-5; possibly TRBD1 for D (6 bases). Germline V gives CDR1 ENHRY, CDR2 SYGVKD. The CDR3 totals 14 residues. With 4 bases removed from V and 5 bases from J, the gap between germline ends came to 14 bases.

V gene TRBV30 combines with J gene TRBJ1-2; a weak D match, TRBD1 (5 bases). V lost 5 bases, J lost 5 bases, and 9 bases lay in between. The V gene's germline CDR1 is GTSNPN and CDR2 SVGIG (reference sequence). The CDR3 has 11 residues. The CDR3 nucleotides are TGTGCCTGGGTACAGGTTTATGGCTACACCTTC. Protein product: CAWVQVYGYTF.

The chain recombines TRBV4-1 with TRBJ2-1; TRBD2 matches 10 bases. CDR1 is MGHRA, CDR2 YSYEKL, per germline. The CDR3 covers 18 residues. Trimming removed 6 bases from V and 7 bases from J; junction bases left unmatched: 18. CDR3 protein: CASSPVESSGSGYNEQFF. The CDR3 region has the DNA TGCGCCAGCAGTCCAGTAGAGTCTAGCGGGAGTGGTTATAATGAGCAGTTCTTC.

This chain uses TRBV20-1 with TRBJ1-3; unclear D gene. CDR1 is DFQATT and CDR2 is SNEGSKA in the germline V gene (reference sequence). Trimming stripped 7 bases from V and 1 base from J, with 5 bases between. CDR3 size: 11 residues. CDR3 nucleotides: TGCAGTGGGAGTTCTGGAAACACCATATATTTT. Encoded protein: CSGSSGNTIYF.

The table lists this clone with a count of one. The rearrangement joins TRBV6-5 to TRBJ1-3; no firm D call. The CDR3 runs to 14 residues. CDR1 is MNHEY, CDR2 SVGAGI, per germline. With 8 bases removed from V and 1 base from J, the gap between germline ends came to 12 bases. CDR3 amino acids: CASRLGGSGNTIYF. DNA for the CDR3: TGTGCCAGCCGTTTGGGAGGATCTGGAAACACCATATATTTT.

The chain is built from TRBV5-4 and TRBJ1-1, with D unclear. CDR1 and CDR2 (germline): SGHNT, YYREEE (reference sequence). This CDR3 is built from 13 residues. V gave up 0 bases and J gave up 7 bases, with 10 bases separating them. Here the CDR3 reads CASSLVIGNEAFF. CDR3 bases: TGTGCCAGCAGCTTGGTAATCGGGAATGAAGCTTTCTTT. The full variable domain, rest sourced from reference TRBV5-4 and TRBJ1-1, is ETGVTQSPTHLIKTRGQQVTLRCSSQSGHNTVSWYQQALGQGPQFIFQYYREEENGRGNFPPRFSGLQFPNYSSELNVNALELDDSALYLCASSLVIGNEAFFGQGTRLTVV.

The genes are TRBV19 and TRBJ2-2; a weak D match, TRBD1 (5 bases). The germline V gene encodes CDR1 LNHDA and CDR2 SQIVND (reference sequence). Trimming left V 7 bases short and J 6 bases short, with 6 bases between. The CDR3 spans 11 residues. In DNA, the CDR3 is TGTGCCAGTAACAGGCCCGGGGAGCTGTTTTTT. Protein: CASNRPGELFF.

Written as DNA, the CDR3 is TGCAGCGTCGCGACAGGGGGCAACACTGAAGCTTTCTTT. It specifies CSVATGGNTEAFF. This rearrangement joins TRBV29-1 to TRBJ1-1; 10 bases agree with TRBD1. The CDR3 length is 13 residues. V trimming: 6 bases; J trimming: 2 bases; junction bases outside the gene matches: 3. Germline loops: CDR1 SQVTM, CDR2 ANQGSEA. Complete variable domain (other parts from reference TRBV29-1 and TRBJ1-1): SAVISQKPSRDICQRGTSLTIQCQVDSQVTMMFWYRQQPGQSLTLIATANQGSEATYESGFVIDKFPISRPNLTFSTLTVSNMSPEDSSIYLCSVATGGNTEAFFGQGTRLTVV.

The rearrangement joins TRBV3-1 (or the pseudogene TRBV3-2) to TRBJ1-5; D not resolved. Per the germline V gene, CDR1 is LGHDT and CDR2 is YNNKEL (reference sequence). Trimming left V 3 bases short and J 2 bases short, with 17 bases between. This CDR3 has 17 amino acids. CDR3 residues: CASSHGRLLLGNQPQHF. The CDR3 DNA sequence: TGTGCCAGCAGCCATGGCAGACTCCTACTTGGCAATCAGCCCCAGCATTTT.

This clone showed up just once. The V and J genes are TRBV5-1 and TRBJ2-1; TRBD1 is a possible D gene (6 bases). This CDR3 spans 14 amino acids. Germline CDR1 is SGHRS and CDR2 is YFSETQ. Trimming took 3 bases from V and 2 from J, leaving 9 bases between them. DNA of the CDR3: TGCGCCAGCAGCTGGGGGACAACCTACAATGAGCAGTTCTTC. Protein sequence: CASSWGTTYNEQFF. Complete variable domain (other parts from reference TRBV5-1 and TRBJ2-1): KAGVTQTPRYLIKTRGQQVTLSCSPISGHRSVSWYQQTPGQGLQFLFEYFSETQRNKGNFPGRFSGRQFSNSRSEMNVSTLELGDSALYLCASSWGTTYNEQFFGPGTRLTVL.

The V gene is TRBV9, the J gene TRBJ2-3; D is possibly TRBD2 (6 bases). The CDR3 is 15 residues long. Per germline, CDR1 SGDLS and CDR2 YYNGEE. V dropped 6 bases and J dropped 0 bases, with 14 bases sitting between them. For the CDR3, the DNA is TGTGCCAGCACGATCGAGGGACTCAGCACAGATACGCAGTATTTT. It yields the protein CASTIEGLSTDTQYF.

The chain employs TRBV27 and TRBJ1-3; 8 bases map to TRBD1. V trimming: 6 bases; J trimming: 8 bases; junction bases outside the gene matches: 9. The CDR3 has 14 amino acids. Germline V gene data show CDR1 as MNHEY and CDR2 as SMNVEV (reference sequence). CDR3 DNA sequence: TGTGCCAGCAGCCGGACAGGGCGTCGGGACACCATATATTTT. Encoded protein: CASSRTGRRDTIYF.

This chain joins TRBV19 and TRBJ2-1; TRBD2 agrees at 9 bases. CDR3 size: 15 residues. V dropped 7 bases and J dropped 4; count of bases not matched to a gene: 8. Germline CDR1 LNHDA, CDR2 SQIVND (reference sequence). The DNA of the CDR3 is TGTGCCAGTACTCCGACTAGCGGAGTTTACAATGAGCAGTTCTTC. It codes for CASTPTSGVYNEQFF.

The chain recombines TRBV7-2 with TRBJ2-3; no firm D call. CDR3 length: 14 residues. Germline loops: CDR1 SGHTA, CDR2 FQGNSA. V was cut by 1 base and J by 6 bases, with 11 bases left in between. CDR3 region: CASSLDPSPDTQYF. The CDR3 coding sequence is TGTGCCAGCAGCTTAGATCCGTCCCCGGATACGCAGTATTTT.

The V call is TRBV5-4, the J call TRBJ2-5; tentative D call: TRBD2 (5 bases). Germline lookup yields CDR1 SGHNT and CDR2 YYREEE (reference sequence). The CDR3 spans 13 residues. V dropped 5 bases and J dropped 5 bases, with 13 bases sitting between them. CDR3 in amino acids: CASRVLPGETQYF. The DNA for the CDR3 is TGTGCCAGCAGAGTACTCCCGGGGGAGACCCAGTACTTC. Based on the CDR3 plus reference TRBV5-4 and TRBJ2-5, the full variable domain is ETGVTQSPTHLIKTRGQQVTLRCSSQSGHNTVSWYQQALGQGPQFIFQYYREEENGRGNFPPRFSGLQFPNYSSELNVNALELDDSALYLCASRVLPGETQYFGPGTRLLVL.

This clone is a singleton in its sample. The genes are TRBV30 and TRBJ2-7, with no clear D. Trimming cost V 2 bases and J 0 bases, with 8 bases left between them. The length of the CDR3 is 13 residues. Germline assignment: CDR1 GTSNPN and CDR2 SVGIG (reference sequence). The chain's CDR3 is CAWSYASSYEQYF. CDR3 coding DNA: TGTGCCTGGAGTTATGCCAGCTCCTACGAGCAGTACTTC.

The chain uses TRBV7-3 and TRBJ2-1; 11 nucleotides match TRBD2. The length of the CDR3 is 17 residues. The germline V gene has CDR1 SGHTA and CDR2 FQGTGA. The V segment lost 4 bases and the J segment 5 bases; nucleotides outside the gene matches: 10. CDR3 amino acids: CASSSLSTSGADNEQFF. For the CDR3, the DNA is TGTGCCAGCAGCTCCTTATCGACTAGCGGGGCCGACAATGAGCAGTTCTTC.

V and J are TRBV9 and TRBJ2-1, with TRBD2 identical over 9 bases. CDR3 length: 14 residues. Germline lookup yields CDR1 SGDLS and CDR2 YYNGEE. Unmatched junction bases numbered 2, after V lost 5 bases and J lost 2 bases. Here the CDR3 DNA reads TGTGCCAGCAGTCTAGCGGGAACCTACAATGAGCAGTTCTTC. This translates into CASSLAGTYNEQFF. Full variable domain (remainder filled in from reference TRBV9 and TRBJ2-1): DSGVTQTPKHLITATGQRVTLRCSPRSGDLSVYWYQQSLDQGLQFLIQYYNGEERAKGNILERFSAQQFPDLHSELNLSSLELGDSALYFCASSLAGTYNEQFFGPGTRLTVL.

The chain is built from TRBV3-1 (or the pseudogene TRBV3-2) and TRBJ2-5; D is ambiguous. CDR1 is LGHDT and CDR2 is YNNKEL in the germline V gene (reference sequence). The V end was cut by 2 bases, the J end by 1 base, with 5 bases between. This CDR3 spans 13 amino acids. The CDR3 DNA is TGTGCCAGCAGCCAAAACGGCCAAGAGACCCAGTACTTC. Amino acid sequence: CASSQNGQETQYF.

The V gene is TRBV30, the J gene TRBJ2-1, with 8 positions matching TRBD1. CDR3 length equals 15 residues. With 2 bases clipped from V and 0 bases from J, the junction kept 3 bases outside the gene matches. The germline V gene encodes CDR1 GTSNPN and CDR2 SVGIG (reference sequence). The chain's CDR3 is CAWSLGQDSYNEQFF. CDR3 in DNA: TGTGCCTGGAGTTTGGGACAGGACTCCTACAATGAGCAGTTCTTC. Full variable domain (remainder filled in from reference TRBV30 and TRBJ2-1): SQTIHQWPATLVQPVGSPLSLECTVEGTSNPNLYWYRQAAGRGLQLLFYSVGIGQISSEVPQNLSASRPQDRQFILSSKKLLLSDSGFYLCAWSLGQDSYNEQFFGPGTRLTVL.

On this clone itself: The sample carries other DNA sequences with the same CDR3. The genes are TRBV7-2 and TRBJ1-3; 10 bases map to TRBD1. The junction had 2 bases not matched to a gene; V was cut back by 3 bases and J by 0 bases. Germline V gene data show CDR1 as SGHTA and CDR2 as FQGNSA. The CDR3 has 16 residues. The CDR3 bases are TGTGCCAGCAGCTTGACAGGGGGCAACTCTGGAAACACCATATATTTT. Residues: CASSLTGGNSGNTIYF. The variable domain in full, with the rest retrieved from reference TRBV7-2 and TRBJ1-3, is GAGVSQSPSNKVTEKGKDVELRCDPISGHTALYWYRQSLGQGLEFLIYFQGNSAPDKSGLPSDRFSAERTGGSVSTLTIQRTQQEDSAVYLCASSLTGGNSGNTIYFGEGSWLTVV.

The CDR3 DNA is TGTGCCAGCAGCCTTACGACCCGCGACTTTCATGGCTACACCTTC. Translating gives CASSLTTRDFHGYTF. J is TRBJ1-2 and V is TRBV3-1 (or the pseudogene TRBV3-2); D gene uncertain. Germline V gene sequence: CDR1 LGHDT, CDR2 YNNKEL (reference sequence). V lost 4 bases and J lost 6, with 18 bases in between. This CDR3 is built from 15 residues.